This T cell receptor (beta chain) was sequenced during a study of blood T cell repertoires in COVID-19 (TCRdb year 2020). About the study as a whole: The collaborator samples originated in the United States, Italy and Spain and spanned the acute and convalescent phases of COVID-19. The material from the prospective study consisted of cDNA or gDNA derived from T cells, B-cell-depleted T cells, or PBMCs. Deeply sampled blood TCRbeta repertoires from subjects exposed to, actively infected with, or recovered from COVID-19 were included in the dataset. The repertoires were released in a freely available public database meant as a resource for research on the immune response to SARS-CoV-2. The samples were drawn from two sources: the first 160 participants of the ongoing ImmuneRACE study, and 1,000 to 1,500 subjects contributed by 6 global collaborators. Nearly every sample came with metadata listing a de-identified subject ID, COVID-19 status, age in years and sex. HLA class I and class II types, where available, came from metadata supplied by the sample provider rather than from assay-based typing.

Reading the germline V gene gives CDR1 SGDLS and CDR2 YYNGEE. V trim: 0 bases; J trim: 8 bases; unmatched bases: 11. The CDR3 sequence holds 16 residues, the cysteine and phenylalanine included. The DNA shown is the 48-base CDR3, in frame from base 1. What the study reported, not specific to this receptor: Clinical and demographic metadata were provided uncurated, with the amount varying by source and participant.

The immunoSEQ Assay, a bias-controlled multiplex PCR, was used to amplify TCRbeta CDR3 regions from genomic DNA. In the authors' own workflow: The number of nucleated cells in each sample was estimated by amplification of reference gene primers within the assay. To quantify the absolute abundance of each unique TCRbeta CDR3 rearrangement, sequence reads were collapsed and filtered. For each sample, productive Simpson clonality was calculated as the square root of Simpson's diversity index across productive rearrangements. TCRdb limited this immuneACCESS table to in-frame rearrangements with V and J called. A share of clones is missing; checked studies link under half to unresolved V genes, and the rest is unexplained. The D gene and trimming were derived from the DNA, and the V and J assignments and clone size from that table. Here the sample has more than 90,000 clones; around 80% occur a single time. The top ten constitute 4.1% of the sample.

In this sample, this clone turned up once. Its antigen target is currently unknown. No clone much larger than this one lies a single base away; base qualities are absent. Collaborating institutions collected whole blood in K2EDTA tubes following their own protocols. Collaborator samples were shipped for TCRbeta analysis as frozen whole blood, isolated PBMCs, or DNA extracted from either sample type. Sequenced sample: peripheral blood. Here the chain combines TRBV9 and TRBJ2-1, and 7 junction bases match TRBD2. The TCR originated in a man in his sixties with acute or convalescent COVID-19. The sequenced DNA: TGTGCCAGCAGCGTAGGTGCGGGGGTCGCGGGAGATGAGCAGTTCTTC. Its coded protein is CASSVGAGVAGDEQFF.